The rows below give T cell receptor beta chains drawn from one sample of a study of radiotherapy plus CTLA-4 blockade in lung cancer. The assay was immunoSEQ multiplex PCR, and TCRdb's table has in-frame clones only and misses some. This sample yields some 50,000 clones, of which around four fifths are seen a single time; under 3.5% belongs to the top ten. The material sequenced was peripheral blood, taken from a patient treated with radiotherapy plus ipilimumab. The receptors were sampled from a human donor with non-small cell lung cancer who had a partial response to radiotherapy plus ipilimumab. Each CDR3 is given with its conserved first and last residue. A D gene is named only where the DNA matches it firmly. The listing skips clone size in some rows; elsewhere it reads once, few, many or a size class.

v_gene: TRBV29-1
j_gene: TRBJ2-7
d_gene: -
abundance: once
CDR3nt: TGCAGCGTTGGGACAGGGAGGGCCCACGAGCAGTACTTC
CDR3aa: CSVGTGRAHEQYF

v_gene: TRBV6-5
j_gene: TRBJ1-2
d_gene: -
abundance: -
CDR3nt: TGTGCCAGCAGTTACCCAGGGGCTGGCTACACCTTC
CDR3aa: CASSYPGAGYTF

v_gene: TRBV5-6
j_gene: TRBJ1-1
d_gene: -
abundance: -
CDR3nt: TGTGCCAGCAGCTTTACAGGGCTGAGGGGCACTGAAGCTTTCTTT
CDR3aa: CASSFTGLRGTEAFF

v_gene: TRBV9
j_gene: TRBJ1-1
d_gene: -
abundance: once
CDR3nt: TGTGCCAGCAGCGAGGGGGGGGGTTTCGGCACTGAAGCTTTCTTT
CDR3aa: CASSEGGGFGTEAFF

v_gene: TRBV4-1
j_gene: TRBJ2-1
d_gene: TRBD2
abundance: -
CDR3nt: TGCGCCAGCAGCCAAGGAGGACTAGCGGTCAATGAGCAGTTCTTC
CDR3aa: CASSQGGLAVNEQFF

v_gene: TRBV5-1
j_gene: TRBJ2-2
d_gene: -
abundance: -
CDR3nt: TGCGCCAGCAGCTTCGCAGAAACCGGGGAGCTGTTTTTT
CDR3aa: CASSFAETGELFF

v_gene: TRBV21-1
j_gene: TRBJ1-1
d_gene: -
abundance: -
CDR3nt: TGTGCCAGCAGCAAAGTCGGGACAGGGCGTAGTACTGAAGCTTTCTTT
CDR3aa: CASSKVGTGRSTEAFF

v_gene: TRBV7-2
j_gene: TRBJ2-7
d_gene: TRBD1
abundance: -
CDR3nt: TGTGCCAGCAGCTTGTTACGACAGGGGGCGTCAGAGCAGTACTTC
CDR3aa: CASSLLRQGASEQYF

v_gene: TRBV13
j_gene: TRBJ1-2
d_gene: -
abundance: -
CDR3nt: TGTGCCAGCAGCCCCGGCGGTTCGAACTATGGCTACACCTTC
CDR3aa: CASSPGGSNYGYTF

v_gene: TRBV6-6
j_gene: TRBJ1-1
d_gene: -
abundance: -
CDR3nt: TGTGCCAGCAGTGACCACAGGGACACTGAAGCTTTCTTT
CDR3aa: CASSDHRDTEAFF

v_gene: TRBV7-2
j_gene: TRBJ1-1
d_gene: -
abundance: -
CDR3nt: TGTGCCAGCAGCACCAACAGGTTGAGCAGCGCTTTCTTT
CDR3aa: CASSTNRLSSAFF

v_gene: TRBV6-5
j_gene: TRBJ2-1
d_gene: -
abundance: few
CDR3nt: TGTGCCAGCAGTTGGGGCGGGGTGAGCTCCTACAATGAGCAGTTCTTC
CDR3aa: CASSWGGVSSYNEQFF

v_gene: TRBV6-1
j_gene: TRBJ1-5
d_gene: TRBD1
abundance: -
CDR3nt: TGTGCCAGCAGTGGGACAGGGTTTAGCAATCAGCCCCAGCATTTT
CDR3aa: CASSGTGFSNQPQHF

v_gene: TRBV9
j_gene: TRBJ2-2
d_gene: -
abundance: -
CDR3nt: TGTGCCAGCAGCGTAACAGATAACGGGGAGCTGTTTTTT
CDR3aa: CASSVTDNGELFF

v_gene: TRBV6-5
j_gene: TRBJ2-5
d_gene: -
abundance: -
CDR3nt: TGTGCCAGCAGTTACCTAGGATCAAGAGAGACCCAGTACTTC
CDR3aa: CASSYLGSRETQYF

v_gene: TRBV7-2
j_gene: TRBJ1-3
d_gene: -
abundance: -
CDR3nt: TGTGCCAGCAGCACCCGACATTCCTCTGGAAACACCATATATTTT
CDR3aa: CASSTRHSSGNTIYF

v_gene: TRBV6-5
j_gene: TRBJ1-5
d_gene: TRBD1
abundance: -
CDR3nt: TGTGCCAGCAGTTACGGCCAGGGGGTTCAGCCCCAGCATTTT
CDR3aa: CASSYGQGVQPQHF

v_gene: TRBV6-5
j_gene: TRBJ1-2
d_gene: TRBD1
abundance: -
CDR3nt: TGTGCCAGCAGTTACGACAGGGACGGTGACTATGGCTACACCTTC
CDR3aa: CASSYDRDGDYGYTF

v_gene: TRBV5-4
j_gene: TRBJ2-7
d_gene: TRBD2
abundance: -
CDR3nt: TGTGCCAGCAGCTTGGGACTAGCGGGGGGATTGGAGCAGTACTTC
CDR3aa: CASSLGLAGGLEQYF

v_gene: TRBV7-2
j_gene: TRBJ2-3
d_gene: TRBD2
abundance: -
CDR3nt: TGTGCCAGCAGCTTAACTAGCGGGGGGGCCTACCCAGATACGCAGTATTTT
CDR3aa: CASSLTSGGAYPDTQYF

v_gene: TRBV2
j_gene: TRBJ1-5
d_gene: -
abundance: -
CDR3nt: TGTGCCAGCAGTGAAGTATTGGCGACAGGCGACAATCAGCCCCAGCATTTT
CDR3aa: CASSEVLATGDNQPQHF

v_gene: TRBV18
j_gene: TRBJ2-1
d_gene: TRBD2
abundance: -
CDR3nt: TGTGCCAGCTCAACCACCGGGGGGGCCAGCAATGAGCAGTTCTTC
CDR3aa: CASSTTGGASNEQFF

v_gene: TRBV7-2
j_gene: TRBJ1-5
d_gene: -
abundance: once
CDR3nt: TGTGCCAGCAGCTTAGTCGGTGGGGAGAGCAATCAGCCCCAGCATTTT
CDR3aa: CASSLVGGESNQPQHF

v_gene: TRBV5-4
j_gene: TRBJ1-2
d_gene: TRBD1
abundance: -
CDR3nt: TGTGCCAGCAGCTTACAGGGGGCAATCTATGGCTACACCTTC
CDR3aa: CASSLQGAIYGYTF

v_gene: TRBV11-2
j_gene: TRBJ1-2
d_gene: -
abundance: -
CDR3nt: TGTGCCAGCAGCTTTAAGGCGGGCCCGCTCTATGGCTACACCTTC
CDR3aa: CASSFKAGPLYGYTF

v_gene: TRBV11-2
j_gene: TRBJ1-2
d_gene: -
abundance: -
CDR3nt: TGTGCCAGCAGCTTAGGACGGGGAGACTATGGCTACACCTTC
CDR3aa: CASSLGRGDYGYTF

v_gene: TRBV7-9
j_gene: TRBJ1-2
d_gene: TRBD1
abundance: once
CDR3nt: TGTGCCAGCAACCTAGACAGGGGCGGCTACACCTTC
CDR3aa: CASNLDRGGYTF

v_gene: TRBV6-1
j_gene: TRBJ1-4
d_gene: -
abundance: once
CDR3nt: TGTGCCAGCAGACGAGCTGGGGGCAGCGGTGAAAAACTGTTTTTT
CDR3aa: CASRRAGGSGEKLFF

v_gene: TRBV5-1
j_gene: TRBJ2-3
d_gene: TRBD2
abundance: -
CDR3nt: TGCGCCAGCAGCTTGGATCCTAGCGGGGGGGCAACAGATACGCAGTATTTT
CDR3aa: CASSLDPSGGATDTQYF

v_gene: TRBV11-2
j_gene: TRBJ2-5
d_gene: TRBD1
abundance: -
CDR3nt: TGTGCCAGCAGCTTAGGGGAGACAGGGTGGGAGACCCAGTACTTC
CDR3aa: CASSLGETGWETQYF

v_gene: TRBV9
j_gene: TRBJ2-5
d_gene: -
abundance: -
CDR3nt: TGTGCCAGCAATAGTCAGGGAGGAGAGACCCAGTACTTC
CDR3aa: CASNSQGGETQYF

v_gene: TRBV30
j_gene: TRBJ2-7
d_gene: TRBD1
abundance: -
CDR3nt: TGTGCCTGGAGTGTGAATAGGGGATCCGGGACAGGGCACGAGCAGTACTTC
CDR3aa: CAWSVNRGSGTGHEQYF

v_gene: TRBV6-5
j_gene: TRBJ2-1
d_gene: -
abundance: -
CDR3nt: TGTGCCAGCAGTTACGGGCACCAACGGTTCTTC
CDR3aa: CASSYGHQRFF

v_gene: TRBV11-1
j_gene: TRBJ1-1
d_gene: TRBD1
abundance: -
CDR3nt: TGTGCCAGCAGCAAGGACAGGGGGAACACTGAAGCTTTCTTT
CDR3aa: CASSKDRGNTEAFF

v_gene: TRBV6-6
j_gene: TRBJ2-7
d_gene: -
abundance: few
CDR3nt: TGTGCCAGCAGTGCCCAGGGCCTCTACGAGCAGTACTTC
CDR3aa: CASSAQGLYEQYF

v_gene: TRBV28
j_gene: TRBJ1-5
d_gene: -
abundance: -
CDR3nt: TGTGCCAGCAGTGACTCCGGACAGATTAATCAGCCCCAGCATTTT
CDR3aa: CASSDSGQINQPQHF

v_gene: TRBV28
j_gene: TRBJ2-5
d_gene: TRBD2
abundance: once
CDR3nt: TGTGCCAGCAGGCCTGGACTAGCACAAGAGACCCAGTACTTC
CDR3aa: CASRPGLAQETQYF

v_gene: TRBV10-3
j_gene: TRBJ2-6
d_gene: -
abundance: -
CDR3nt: TGTGCCATCATGAAGAGAGGGGCCAACGTCCTGACTTTC
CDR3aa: CAIMKRGANVLTF

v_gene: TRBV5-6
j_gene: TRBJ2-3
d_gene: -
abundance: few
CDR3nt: TGTGCCAGCAGCCCCCCCGGGGTAGCCACAGATACGCAGTATTTT
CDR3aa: CASSPPGVATDTQYF

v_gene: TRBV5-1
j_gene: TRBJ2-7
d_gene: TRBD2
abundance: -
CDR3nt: TGCGCCAGCAGCTTGGTTGCGGGGGGGACCTACGAGCAGTACTTC
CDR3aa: CASSLVAGGTYEQYF

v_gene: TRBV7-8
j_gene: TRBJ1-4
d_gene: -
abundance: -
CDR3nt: TGTGCCAGCAGCTTAGTAGGGGGGGAAGGAGAAAAACTGTTTTTT
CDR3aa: CASSLVGGEGEKLFF

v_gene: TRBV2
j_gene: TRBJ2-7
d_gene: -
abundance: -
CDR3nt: TGTGCCAGCAGGGCGGAGACGGACTCCTACGAGCAGTACTTC
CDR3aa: CASRAETDSYEQYF

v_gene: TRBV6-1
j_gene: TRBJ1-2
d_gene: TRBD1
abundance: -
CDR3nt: TGTGCCAGCAGTGGCCGGGACAGGGGTGCCTATGGCTACACCTTC
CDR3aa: CASSGRDRGAYGYTF

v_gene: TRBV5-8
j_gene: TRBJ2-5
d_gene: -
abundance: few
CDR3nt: TGTGCCAGCAGCTTGTATGAGACCCAGTACTTC
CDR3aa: CASSLYETQYF

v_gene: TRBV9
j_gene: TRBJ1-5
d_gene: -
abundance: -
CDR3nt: TGTGCCAGCAGCGTAGGGGGAGGGGGTGGACAGCCCCAGCATTTT
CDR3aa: CASSVGGGGGQPQHF

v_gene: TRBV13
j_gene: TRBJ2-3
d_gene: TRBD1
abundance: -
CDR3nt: TGTGCCAGCAGCCGAGGGGGCGCGGGAGATACGCAGTATTTT
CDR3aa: CASSRGGAGDTQYF

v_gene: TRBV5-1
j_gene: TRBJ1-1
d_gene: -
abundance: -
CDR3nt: TGCGCCAGCAGCTTGGACAGGGACACTGAAGCTTTCTTT
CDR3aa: CASSLDRDTEAFF

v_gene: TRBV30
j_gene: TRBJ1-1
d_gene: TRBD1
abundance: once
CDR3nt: TGTGCCTGGAGACTACAGGGGGCCGCCACTGAAGCTTTCTTT
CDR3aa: CAWRLQGAATEAFF

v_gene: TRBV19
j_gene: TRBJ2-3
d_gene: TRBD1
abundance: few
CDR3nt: TGTGCCAGTAGTTGGGGGTCCGGGACAGGCACAGATACGCAGTATTTT
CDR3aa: CASSWGSGTGTDTQYF

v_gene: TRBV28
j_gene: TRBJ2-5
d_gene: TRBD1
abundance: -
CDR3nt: TGTGCCAGCAGGGGGACAGGGGAAGAGACCCAGTACTTC
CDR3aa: CASRGTGEETQYF

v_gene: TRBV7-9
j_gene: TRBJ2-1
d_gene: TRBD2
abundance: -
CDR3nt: TGTGCCAGCAGCCCTGGACTAGGCTACAATGAGCAGTTCTTC
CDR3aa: CASSPGLGYNEQFF

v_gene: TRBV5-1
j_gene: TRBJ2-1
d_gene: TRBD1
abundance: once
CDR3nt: TGCGCCAGCAGCTTCCCGGACAGGGAGCGTGAGCAGTTCTTC
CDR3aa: CASSFPDREREQFF

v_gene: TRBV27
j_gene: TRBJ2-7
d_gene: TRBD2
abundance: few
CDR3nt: TGTGCCAGCAGTTTAACTAGCGGCCAAACCTACGAGCAGTACTTC
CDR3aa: CASSLTSGQTYEQYF